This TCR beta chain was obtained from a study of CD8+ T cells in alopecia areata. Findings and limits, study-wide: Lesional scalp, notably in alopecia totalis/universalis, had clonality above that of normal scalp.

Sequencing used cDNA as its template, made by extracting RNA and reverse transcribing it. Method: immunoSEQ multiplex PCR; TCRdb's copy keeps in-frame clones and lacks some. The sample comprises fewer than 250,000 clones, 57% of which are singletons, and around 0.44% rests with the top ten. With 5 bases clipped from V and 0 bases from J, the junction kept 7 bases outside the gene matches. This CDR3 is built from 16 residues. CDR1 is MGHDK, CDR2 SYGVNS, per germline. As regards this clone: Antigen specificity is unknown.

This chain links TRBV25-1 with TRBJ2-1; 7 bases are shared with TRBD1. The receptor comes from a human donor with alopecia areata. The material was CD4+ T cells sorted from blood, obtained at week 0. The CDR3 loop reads CASSYTTGSSYNEQFF. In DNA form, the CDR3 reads TGTGCCAGCAGTTACACGACAGGGAGCTCCTACAATGAGCAGTTCTTC. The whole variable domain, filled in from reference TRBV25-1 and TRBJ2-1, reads EADIYQTPRYLVIGTGKKITLECSQTMGHDKMYWYQQDPGMELHLIHYSYGVNSTEKGDLSSESTVSRIRTEHFPLTLESARPSHTSQYLCASSYTTGSSYNEQFFGPGTRLTVL.